This passage covers 8 T cell receptor beta chains from one sample sequenced in a study of vaccination effects on CD4 cells after COVID-19. Using viral peptide pools, the ViraFEST assay grew out antigen-specific CD4+ T cells prior to sequencing. Culture lasted about nine days before CD4+ T cell isolation. Vaccine recipients lacked prior SARS-CoV-2 infection and had negative nucleocapsid antibodies. Measured with immunoSEQ multiplex PCR; TCRdb has only the in-frame clones, and not every one. The sample records more than 40,000 clones, around three quarters being singletons. These receptors have no known antigen. The source was CD4+ T cells from PBMCs cultured with HCoV-NL63 spike peptides, collected before COVID-19 vaccination. The receptors come from a human donor who received a COVID-19 vaccine.

This clone appeared a single time. The CDR3 region is CASSNKADTDTQYF. CDR3 nucleotides: TGCGCCAGCAGTAACAAGGCCGACACAGATACGCAGTATTTT. The chain combines TRBV5-1 with TRBJ2-3, with D uncertain. V lost 5 bases and J lost 2, with 12 bases in between. CDR3 length: 14 amino acids. Germline lookup yields CDR1 SGHRS and CDR2 YFSETQ.

This rearrangement joins TRBV3-1 (or the pseudogene TRBV3-2) to TRBJ1-6; D uncertain. The CDR3 has 17 residues. V was trimmed by 4 bases and J by 0 bases, leaving 13 bases between them. Per the germline V gene, CDR1 is LGHDT and CDR2 is YNNKEL (reference sequence). CDR3 residues: CASSRRPASSYNSPLHF. Here the CDR3 DNA reads TGTGCCAGCAGCCGTCGACCCGCTAGCTCCTATAATTCACCCCTCCACTTT.

This sequence joins TRBV3-1 (or the pseudogene TRBV3-2) and TRBJ2-1; the match to TRBD2 covers 10 bases. Germline trimming cut 0 bases from V and 9 bases from J; bases unmatched to any gene: 5. Germline CDR1 reads LGHDT; CDR2 reads YNNKEL (reference sequence). The CDR3 runs to 15 residues. CDR3: CASSQDSGGACEQFF. CDR3 nucleotides: TGTGCCAGCAGCCAAGACAGCGGGGGGGCCTGTGAGCAGTTCTTC.

In DNA form, the CDR3 reads TGTGCCAGCAGTGCCGTCCAGGGGGCCGGTGGCTACACCTTC. It codes for CASSAVQGAGGYTF. V gene TRBV6-4 combines with J gene TRBJ1-2; 8 bases agree with TRBD1. Germline assignment: CDR1 MRHNA and CDR2 SNTAGT. CDR3 size: 14 residues. The V and J ends lost 4 bases and 7 bases, in that order; junction bases with no gene match: 8.

V gene TRBV21-1 combines with J gene TRBJ2-7; the table's D call, TRBD2, was not checked against the DNA. TRBV21-1 has pseudogene status. There are 18 residues in the CDR3. The CDR3 nucleotides read TGTGCCAGCAGCAAAGAGATATCTAGCGGGGGGTTCTCCTACGAGCAGTACGTC. Its protein is CASSKEISSGGFSYEQYV.

This clone was picked up one time. This chain connects TRBV19 to TRBJ1-4; D is unclear. V was trimmed by 5 bases and J by 6 bases, leaving 10 bases between them. The CDR3 runs to 13 residues. Germline assignment: CDR1 LNHDA and CDR2 SQIVND (reference sequence). As DNA, the CDR3 is TGTGCCAGTAGTCCAGGCGCCGATGAAAAACTGTTTTTT. Encoded protein: CASSPGADEKLFF. The whole variable domain, filled in from reference TRBV19 and TRBJ1-4, reads DGGITQSPKYLFRKEGQNVTLSCEQNLNHDAMYWYRQDPGQGLRLIYYSQIVNDFQKGDIAEGYSVSREKKESFPLTVTSAQKNPTAFYLCASSPGADEKLFFGSGTQLSVL.

This clone was detected only once. This chain links TRBV19 with TRBJ1-2; the D gene is possibly TRBD1 (6 bases). The CDR3 covers 13 residues. Trimming removed 8 bases from V and 4 bases from J, with 14 bases in between. CDR1 and CDR2 (germline): LNHDA, SQIVND (reference sequence). CDR3 residues: CASGSTGIYGYTF. The CDR3 DNA reads as TGTGCCAGTGGGTCAACAGGGATCTATGGCTACACCTTC.

The sample holds one count of this clone. The V and J genes are TRBV16 and TRBJ1-5; TRBD1 is a possible D gene (6 bases). The germline V gene has CDR1 KGHSY and CDR2 FQNENV. V was pared by 5 bases and J by 1 base, with 9 bases between. The CDR3 covers 14 residues. In DNA, the CDR3 is TGTGCCAGCAGCGCTCAGGGGAGCAATCAGCCCCAGCATTTT. It encodes CASSAQGSNQPQHF.